This passage covers 8 T cell receptor beta chains from one sample sequenced in a study of blood T cell repertoires in COVID-19. The protocol was immunoSEQ multiplex PCR, while the TCRdb copy is restricted to in-frame clones and leaves out a portion. The table has about 34,000 clones, less than 95% seen once. The sequenced sample consisted of peripheral blood. The receptors come from a man older than 75 with acute or convalescent COVID-19.

The chain combines TRBV24-1 with TRBJ2-5; the D gene is possibly TRBD1 (6 bases). The CDR3 is 17 residues long. The ends were cut back, 1 base at V and 5 bases at J, with 19 bases in the middle. Germline lookup yields CDR1 KGHDR and CDR2 SFDVKD. The CDR3 DNA is TGTGCCACCAGTGATTTTAAAGACAGGTTTGGGTTGGAGACCCAGTACTTC. Its protein is CATSDFKDRFGLETQYF.

This chain links TRBV25-1 with TRBJ1-6; D may be TRBD1 (5 bases). CDR1 is MGHDK, CDR2 SYGVNS, per germline. The CDR3 has 14 amino acids. The germline V and J ends were trimmed by 2 bases and 7 bases, with 9 bases remaining between them. The CDR3 DNA follows: TGTGCCAGCAGTGAACAGGGCGTAAATTCACCCCTCCACTTT. Its protein is CASSEQGVNSPLHF.

The V and J genes are TRBV10-3 and TRBJ2-7, with D possibly TRBD2 on 5 matching bases. Germline-derived CDR1 and CDR2 are ENHRY and SYGVKD. The CDR3 totals 15 residues. Trimming stripped 3 bases from V and 0 bases from J, with 12 bases between. The CDR3: CAISDWEISSYEQYF. The DNA of the CDR3 is TGTGCCATCAGTGATTGGGAGATATCCTCCTACGAGCAGTACTTC.

This rearrangement joins TRBV10-3 to TRBJ1-5, with D tentatively TRBD1 (5 bases). This CDR3 region has 13 residues. Trimming left V 10 bases short and J 4 bases short, with 14 bases between. The V gene's germline CDR1 is ENHRY and CDR2 SYGVKD. The CDR3 DNA reads TGTGCCACCAGGGACCTAGCAAATCAGCCCCAGCATTTT. It translates to CATRDLANQPQHF.

The rearrangement links TRBV5-1 to TRBJ1-6; TRBD1 matches 9 bases. The CDR3 runs 17 residues. Losses at the gene ends were 4 bases for V and 1 base for J; bases not matched to a gene: 6. Germline-derived CDR1 and CDR2 are SGHRS and YFSETQ. The CDR3 region has the DNA TGCGCCAGCAGCCTAAACGGACAGGGGTCCTATAATTCACCCCTCCACTTT. Translating gives CASSLNGQGSYNSPLHF.

The CDR3 DNA sequence: TGTGCCAGTAGTATCTCCGGGGAAGGTCAGCCCCAGCATTTT. Its protein is CASSISGEGQPQHF. V usage is TRBV19 and J usage is TRBJ1-5; no clear D. This CDR3 has 14 residues. V was pared by 3 bases and J by 6 bases, with 12 bases between. The V gene's germline CDR1 is LNHDA and CDR2 SQIVND (reference sequence).

This chain uses TRBV7-2 with TRBJ2-2; 7 bases are shared with TRBD1. This CDR3 is built from 17 residues. Germline-derived CDR1 and CDR2 are SGHTA and FQGNSA. V shed 1 base, J shed 0 bases, and the junction held 5 bases outside the gene matches. The CDR3 spells CASSLGDRVANTGELFF. The CDR3 DNA reads TGTGCCAGCAGCTTAGGTGACAGGGTCGCGAACACCGGGGAGCTGTTTTTT.

This chain links TRBV19 with TRBJ1-2; TRBD1 matches 8 bases. Germline CDR1 is LNHDA and CDR2 is SQIVND (reference sequence). The CDR3 runs 14 residues. V was pared by 5 bases and J by 3 bases, with 5 bases of the junction left unmatched. CDR3 in DNA: TGTGCCAGTAGTTCCTCAGGGGGCTACTATGGCTACACCTTC. Translated, it gives CASSSSGGYYGYTF.